In this sample, the clone carrying this T cell receptor beta chain turned up a few times. Its specificity is not known. This sample stems from a study of cytomegalovirus exposure and HLA in healthy donors. Study observations and caveats: One cluster of highly shared sequence variants probably arose as a sequencing artifact.

Germline CDR1 reads SGDLS; CDR2 reads YYNGEE. The CDR3 extends over 13 amino acids. V dropped 0 bases and J dropped 3 bases, with 7 bases sitting between them. PCR amplification relied on 60 Vbeta primers (plus 13 Jbeta primers). Data came from immunoSEQ multiplex PCR; TCRdb stores just in-frame clones and leaves some out. Of about 94,000 clones in the sample, more than 60% were seen once. Sequenced input: PBMCs. This sequence originates from a man aged 25-40 years in good health and CMV-seronegative. The chain joins TRBV9 to TRBJ2-7; the D gene is possibly TRBD2 (5 bases). CDR3 coding DNA: TGTGCCAGCAGCGTAGGGACTCACTACGAGCAGTACTTC. Residues: CASSVGTHYEQYF.